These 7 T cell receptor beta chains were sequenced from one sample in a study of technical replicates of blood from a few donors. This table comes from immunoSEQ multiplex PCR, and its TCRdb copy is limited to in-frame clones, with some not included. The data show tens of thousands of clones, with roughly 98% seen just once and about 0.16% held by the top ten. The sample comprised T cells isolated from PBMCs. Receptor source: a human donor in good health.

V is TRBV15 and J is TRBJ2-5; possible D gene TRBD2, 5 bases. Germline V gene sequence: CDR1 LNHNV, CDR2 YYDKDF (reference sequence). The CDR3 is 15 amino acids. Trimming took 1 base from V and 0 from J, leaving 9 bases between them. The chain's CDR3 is CATSRAGIYQETQYF. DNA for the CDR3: TGTGCCACCAGCAGAGCCGGGATATACCAAGAGACCCAGTACTTC.

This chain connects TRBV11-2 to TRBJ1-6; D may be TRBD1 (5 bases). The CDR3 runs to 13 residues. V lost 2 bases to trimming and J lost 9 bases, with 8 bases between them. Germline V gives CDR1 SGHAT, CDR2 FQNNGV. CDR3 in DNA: TGTGCCAGCAGCTTAATCAGGGTTTCACCCCTCCACTTT. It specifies CASSLIRVSPLHF.

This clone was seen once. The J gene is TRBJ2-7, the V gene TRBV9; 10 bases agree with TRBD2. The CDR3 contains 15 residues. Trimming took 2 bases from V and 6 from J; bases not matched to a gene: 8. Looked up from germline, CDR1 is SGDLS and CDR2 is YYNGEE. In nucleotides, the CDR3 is TGTGCCAGCAGCGTTGGTCTAGCGGGAGTGAGCGAGCAGTACTTC. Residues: CASSVGLAGVSEQYF.

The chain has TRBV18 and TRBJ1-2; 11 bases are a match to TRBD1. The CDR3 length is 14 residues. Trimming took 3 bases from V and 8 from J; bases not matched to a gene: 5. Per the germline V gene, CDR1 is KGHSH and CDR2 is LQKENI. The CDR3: CASSPGQGGTGYTF. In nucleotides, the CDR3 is TGTGCCAGCTCACCGGGACAGGGGGGAACCGGCTACACCTTC.

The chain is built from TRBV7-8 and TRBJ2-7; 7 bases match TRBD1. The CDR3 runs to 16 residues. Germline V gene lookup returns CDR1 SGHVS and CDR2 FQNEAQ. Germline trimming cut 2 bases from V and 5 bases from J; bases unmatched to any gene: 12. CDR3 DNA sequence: TGTGCCAGCAGCTTAATTACAGGGGCAAAGTCCAACGAGCAGTACTTC. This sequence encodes CASSLITGAKSNEQYF.

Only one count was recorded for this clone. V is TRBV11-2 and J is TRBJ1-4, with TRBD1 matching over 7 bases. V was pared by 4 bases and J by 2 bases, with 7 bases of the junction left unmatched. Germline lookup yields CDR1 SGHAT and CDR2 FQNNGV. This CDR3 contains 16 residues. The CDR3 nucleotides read TGTGCCAGCAGCTCGCTCAAACAGGGGACTAATGAAAAACTGTTTTTT. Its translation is CASSSLKQGTNEKLFF.

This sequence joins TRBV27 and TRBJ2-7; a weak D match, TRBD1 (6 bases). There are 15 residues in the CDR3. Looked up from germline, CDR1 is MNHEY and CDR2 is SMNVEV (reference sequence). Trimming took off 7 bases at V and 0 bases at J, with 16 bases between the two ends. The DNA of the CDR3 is TGTGCCAGCACTCGGCTACAGGGTTACTCCTACGAGCAGTACTTC. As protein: CASTRLQGYSYEQYF.